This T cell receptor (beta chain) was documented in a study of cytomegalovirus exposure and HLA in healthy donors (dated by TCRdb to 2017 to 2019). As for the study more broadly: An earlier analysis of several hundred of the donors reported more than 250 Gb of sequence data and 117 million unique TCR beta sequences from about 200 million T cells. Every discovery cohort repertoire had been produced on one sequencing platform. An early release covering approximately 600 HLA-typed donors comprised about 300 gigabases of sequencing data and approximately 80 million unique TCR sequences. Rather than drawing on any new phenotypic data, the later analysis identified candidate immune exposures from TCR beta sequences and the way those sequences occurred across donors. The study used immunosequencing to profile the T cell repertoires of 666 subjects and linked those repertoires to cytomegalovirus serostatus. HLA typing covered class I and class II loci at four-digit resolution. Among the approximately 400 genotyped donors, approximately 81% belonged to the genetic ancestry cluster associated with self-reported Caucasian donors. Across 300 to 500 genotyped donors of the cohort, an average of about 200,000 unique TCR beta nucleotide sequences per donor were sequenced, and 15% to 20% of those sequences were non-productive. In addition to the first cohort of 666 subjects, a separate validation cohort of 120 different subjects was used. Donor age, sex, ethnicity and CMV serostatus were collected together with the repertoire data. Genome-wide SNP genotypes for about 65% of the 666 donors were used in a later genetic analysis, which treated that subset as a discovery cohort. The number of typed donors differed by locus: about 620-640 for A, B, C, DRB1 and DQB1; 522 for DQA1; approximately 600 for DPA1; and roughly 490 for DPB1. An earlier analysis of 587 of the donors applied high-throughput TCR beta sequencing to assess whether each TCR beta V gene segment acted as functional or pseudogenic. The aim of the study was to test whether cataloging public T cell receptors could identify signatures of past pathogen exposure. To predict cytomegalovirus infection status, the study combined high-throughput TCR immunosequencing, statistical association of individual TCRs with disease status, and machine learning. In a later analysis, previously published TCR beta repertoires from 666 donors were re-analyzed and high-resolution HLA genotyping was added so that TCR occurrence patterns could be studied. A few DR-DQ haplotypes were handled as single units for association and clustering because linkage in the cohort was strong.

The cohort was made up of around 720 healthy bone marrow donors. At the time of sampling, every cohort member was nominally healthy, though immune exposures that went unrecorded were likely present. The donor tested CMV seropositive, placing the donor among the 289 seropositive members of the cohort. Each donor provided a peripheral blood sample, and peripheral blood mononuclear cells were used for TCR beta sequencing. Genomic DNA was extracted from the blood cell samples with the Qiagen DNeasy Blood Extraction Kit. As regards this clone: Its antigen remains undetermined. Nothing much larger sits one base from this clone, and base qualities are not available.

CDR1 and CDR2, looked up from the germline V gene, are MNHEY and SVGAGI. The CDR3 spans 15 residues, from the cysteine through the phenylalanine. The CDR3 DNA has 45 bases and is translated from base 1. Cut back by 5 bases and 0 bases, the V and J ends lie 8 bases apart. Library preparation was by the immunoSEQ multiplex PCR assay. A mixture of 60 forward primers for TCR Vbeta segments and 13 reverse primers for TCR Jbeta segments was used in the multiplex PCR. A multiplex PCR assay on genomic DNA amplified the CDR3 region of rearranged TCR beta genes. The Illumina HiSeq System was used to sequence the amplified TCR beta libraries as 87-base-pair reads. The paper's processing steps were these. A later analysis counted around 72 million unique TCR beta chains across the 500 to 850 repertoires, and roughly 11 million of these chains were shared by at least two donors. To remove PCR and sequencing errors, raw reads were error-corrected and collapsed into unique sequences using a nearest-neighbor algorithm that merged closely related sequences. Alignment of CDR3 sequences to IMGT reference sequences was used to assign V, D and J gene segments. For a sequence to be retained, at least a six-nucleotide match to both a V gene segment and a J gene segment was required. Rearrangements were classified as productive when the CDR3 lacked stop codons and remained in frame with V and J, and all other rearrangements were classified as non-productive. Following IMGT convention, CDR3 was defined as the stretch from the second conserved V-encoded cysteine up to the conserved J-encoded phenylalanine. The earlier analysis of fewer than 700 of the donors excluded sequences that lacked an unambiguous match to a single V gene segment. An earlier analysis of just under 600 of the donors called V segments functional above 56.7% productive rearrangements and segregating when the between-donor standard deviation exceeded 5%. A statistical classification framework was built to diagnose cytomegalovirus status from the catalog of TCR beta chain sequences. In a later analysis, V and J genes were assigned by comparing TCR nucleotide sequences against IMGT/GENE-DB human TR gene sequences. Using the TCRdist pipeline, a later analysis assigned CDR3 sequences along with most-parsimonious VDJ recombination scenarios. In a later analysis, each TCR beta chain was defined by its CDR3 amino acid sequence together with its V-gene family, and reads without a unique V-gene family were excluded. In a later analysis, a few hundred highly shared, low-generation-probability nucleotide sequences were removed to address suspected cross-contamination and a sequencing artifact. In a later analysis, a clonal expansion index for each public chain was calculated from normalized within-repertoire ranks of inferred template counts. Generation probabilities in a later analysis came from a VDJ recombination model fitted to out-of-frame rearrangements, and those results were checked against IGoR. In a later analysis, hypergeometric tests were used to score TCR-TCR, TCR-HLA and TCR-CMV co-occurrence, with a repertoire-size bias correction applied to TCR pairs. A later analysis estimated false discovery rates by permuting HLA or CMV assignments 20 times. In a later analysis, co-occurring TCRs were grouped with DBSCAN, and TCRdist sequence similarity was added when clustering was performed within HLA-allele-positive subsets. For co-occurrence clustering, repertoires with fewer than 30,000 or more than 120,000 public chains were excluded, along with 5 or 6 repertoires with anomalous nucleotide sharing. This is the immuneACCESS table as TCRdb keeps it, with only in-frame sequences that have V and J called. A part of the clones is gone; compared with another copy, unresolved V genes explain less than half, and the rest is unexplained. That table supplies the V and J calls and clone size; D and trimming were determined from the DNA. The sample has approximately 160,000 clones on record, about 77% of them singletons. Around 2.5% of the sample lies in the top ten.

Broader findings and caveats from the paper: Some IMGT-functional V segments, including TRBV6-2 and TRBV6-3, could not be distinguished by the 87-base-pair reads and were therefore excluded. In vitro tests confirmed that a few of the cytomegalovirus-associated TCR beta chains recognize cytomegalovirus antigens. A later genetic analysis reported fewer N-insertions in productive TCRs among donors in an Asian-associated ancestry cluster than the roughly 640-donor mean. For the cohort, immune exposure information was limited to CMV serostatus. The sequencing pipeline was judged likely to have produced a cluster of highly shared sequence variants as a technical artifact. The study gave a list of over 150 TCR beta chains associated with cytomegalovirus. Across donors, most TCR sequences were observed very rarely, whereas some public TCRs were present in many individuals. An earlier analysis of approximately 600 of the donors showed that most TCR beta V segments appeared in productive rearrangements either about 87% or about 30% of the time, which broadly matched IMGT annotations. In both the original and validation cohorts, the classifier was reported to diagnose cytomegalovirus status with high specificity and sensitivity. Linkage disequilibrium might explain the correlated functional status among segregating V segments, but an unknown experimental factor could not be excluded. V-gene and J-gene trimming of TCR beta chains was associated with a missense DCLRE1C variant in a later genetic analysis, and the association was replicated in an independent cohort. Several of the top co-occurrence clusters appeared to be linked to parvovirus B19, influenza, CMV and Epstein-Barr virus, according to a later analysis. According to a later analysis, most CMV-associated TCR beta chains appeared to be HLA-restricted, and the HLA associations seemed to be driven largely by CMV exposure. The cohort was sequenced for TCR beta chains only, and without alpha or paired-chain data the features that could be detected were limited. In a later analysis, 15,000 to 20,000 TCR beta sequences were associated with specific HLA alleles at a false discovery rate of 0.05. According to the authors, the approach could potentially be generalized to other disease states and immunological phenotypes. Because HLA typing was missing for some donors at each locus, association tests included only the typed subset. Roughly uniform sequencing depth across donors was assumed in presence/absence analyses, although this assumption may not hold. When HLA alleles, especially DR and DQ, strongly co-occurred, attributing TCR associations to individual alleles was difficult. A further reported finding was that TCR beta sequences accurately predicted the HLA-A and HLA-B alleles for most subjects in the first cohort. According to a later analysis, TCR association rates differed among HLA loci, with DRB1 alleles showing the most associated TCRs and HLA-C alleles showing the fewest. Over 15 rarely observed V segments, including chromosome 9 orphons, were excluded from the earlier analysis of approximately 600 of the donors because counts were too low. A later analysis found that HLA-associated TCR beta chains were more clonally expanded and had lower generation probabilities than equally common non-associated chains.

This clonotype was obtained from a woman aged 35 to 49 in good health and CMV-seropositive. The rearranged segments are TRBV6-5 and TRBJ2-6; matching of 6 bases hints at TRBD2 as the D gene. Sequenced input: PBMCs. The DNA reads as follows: TGTGCCAGCAGTGGAGGGAGCTCTGGGGCCAACGTCCTGACTTTC. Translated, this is CASSGGSSGANVLTF.